The entry that follows covers one T cell receptor beta chain sequence. What it binds is not known. The sample is drawn from a study of T cell repertoires in cytomegalovirus infection. Overall study context: Public TCR beta signatures indicated both CMV infection and matching HLA type. Overall study results and limits: HLA-C-restricted CMV clonotypes gave the most frequent clonotype in two of eight donors.

One entry per CDR3 protein results from TCRdb running MiXCR on the reads. The sample yields some 180,000 distinct CDR3 sequences, roughly 15% seen once. Sequencing used CD8+ T cells from PBMCs. The receptor comes from a human donor in good health (CMV status not recorded). Some clones in this sample may be carry-over from other donors' samples.

The CDR3 here is CASSPRGAYEQYF. The CDR3 DNA reads TGTGCCAGTAGTCCCCGGGGTGCCTACGAGCAGTACTTC. The genes are TRBV19 and TRBJ2-7, with D tentatively TRBD2 (5 bases). Germline-derived CDR1 and CDR2 are LNHDA and SQIVND (reference sequence). This CDR3 comprises 13 residues. The germline V and J ends were trimmed by 5 bases and 2 bases, with 10 bases remaining between them. The complete variable domain, with remaining parts taken from reference TRBV19 and TRBJ2-7, reads DGGITQSPKYLFRKEGQNVTLSCEQNLNHDAMYWYRQDPGQGLRLIYYSQIVNDFQKGDIAEGYSVSREKKESFPLTVTSAQKNPTAFYLCASSPRGAYEQYFGPGTRLTVT.